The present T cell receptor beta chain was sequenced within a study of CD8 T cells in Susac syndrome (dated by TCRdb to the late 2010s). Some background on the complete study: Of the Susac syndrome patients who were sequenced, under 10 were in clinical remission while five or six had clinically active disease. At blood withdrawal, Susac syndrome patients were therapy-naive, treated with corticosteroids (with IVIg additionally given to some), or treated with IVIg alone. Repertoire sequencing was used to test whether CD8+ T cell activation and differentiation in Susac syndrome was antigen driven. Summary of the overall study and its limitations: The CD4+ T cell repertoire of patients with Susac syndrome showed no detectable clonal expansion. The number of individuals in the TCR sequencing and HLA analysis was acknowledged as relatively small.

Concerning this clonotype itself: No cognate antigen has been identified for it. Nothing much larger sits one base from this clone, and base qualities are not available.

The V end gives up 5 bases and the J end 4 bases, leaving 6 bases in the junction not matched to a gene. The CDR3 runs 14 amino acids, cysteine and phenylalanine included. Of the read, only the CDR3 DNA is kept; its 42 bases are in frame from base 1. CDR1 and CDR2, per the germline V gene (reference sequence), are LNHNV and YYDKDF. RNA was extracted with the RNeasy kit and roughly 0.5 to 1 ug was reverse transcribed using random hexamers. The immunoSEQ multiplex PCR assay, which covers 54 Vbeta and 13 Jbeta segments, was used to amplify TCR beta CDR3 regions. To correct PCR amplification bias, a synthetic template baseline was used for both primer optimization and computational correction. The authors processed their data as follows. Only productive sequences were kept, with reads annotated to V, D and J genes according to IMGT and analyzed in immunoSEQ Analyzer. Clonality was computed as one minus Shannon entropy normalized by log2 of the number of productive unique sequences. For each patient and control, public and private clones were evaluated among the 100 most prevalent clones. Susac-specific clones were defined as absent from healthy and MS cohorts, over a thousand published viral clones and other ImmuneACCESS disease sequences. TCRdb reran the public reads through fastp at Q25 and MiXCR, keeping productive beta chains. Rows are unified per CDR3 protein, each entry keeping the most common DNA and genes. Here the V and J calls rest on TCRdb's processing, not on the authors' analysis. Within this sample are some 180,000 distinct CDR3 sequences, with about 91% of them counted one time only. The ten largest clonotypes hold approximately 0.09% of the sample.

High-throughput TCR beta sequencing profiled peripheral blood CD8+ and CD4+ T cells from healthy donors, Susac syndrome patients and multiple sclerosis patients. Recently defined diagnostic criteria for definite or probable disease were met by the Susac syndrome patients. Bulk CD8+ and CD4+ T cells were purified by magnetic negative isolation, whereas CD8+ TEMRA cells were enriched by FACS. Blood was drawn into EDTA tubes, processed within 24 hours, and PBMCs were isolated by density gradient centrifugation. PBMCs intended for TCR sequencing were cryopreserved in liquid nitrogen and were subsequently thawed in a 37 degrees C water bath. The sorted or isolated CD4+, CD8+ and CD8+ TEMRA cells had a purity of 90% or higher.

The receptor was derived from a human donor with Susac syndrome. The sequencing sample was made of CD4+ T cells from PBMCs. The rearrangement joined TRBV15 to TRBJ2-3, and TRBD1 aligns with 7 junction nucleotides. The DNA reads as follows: TGTGCCACCAGCGCCCGGGACAGTGCAGATACGCAGTATTTT. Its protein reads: CATSARDSADTQYF.